What follows is one TCR beta chain and its context. Its antigen remains undetermined. Base qualities are not recorded, but no much larger clone differs from it by a single base. The data originate from a study of T cell repertoires in ileal Crohn's disease (dated by TCRdb to the late 2010s). Notes on the research overall: At the time of surgery, 35% to 40% of patients were active smokers, and the median duration of disease was 6.5 to 8.5 years. Every patient underwent surgery because of a complication, which was stricturing disease in roughly 60% of cases and penetrating disease in around 40%. A total of 170 or so mucosal samples from some 60 patients were sequenced, with samples obtained at several locations on the surgical specimen and at postoperative endoscopy. Postoperative therapy was given to about half of the patients, with thiopurines administered to ten to eleven patients and anti-TNF agents administered to under 20 patients. The TCR repertoire was analysed in over 50 patients with Crohn's disease drawn from a prospective multicentre cohort. A Rutgeerts score higher than i0 was the definition used for endoscopic postoperative recurrence. Running in parallel with the study was a multicentre cohort set up to find predictors of early endoscopic recurrence following ileocolonic resection.

Study-level results and caveats: Mucosal CD4 and CD8 T cells were sorted and sequenced only in a subgroup of patients, the size of which was not stated. Compared with non-smokers, patients who were active smokers at surgery showed a significantly higher proportion of clonal expansions (around 24% vs 18%, p=0.02). Compared with CD4 T cells, sorted CD8 T cells held more high-frequency clones, which suggests that the mucosal expansions were mostly CD8. Endoscopic recurrence was found to be associated with higher high-frequency clone percentages at surgery, and recurrence was observed in all patients with clonality above 26.8% (18/57).

For commercial TCRB immunosequencing, around 500 nanograms of biopsy DNA were submitted for each sample. A two-step, amplification bias-controlled multiplex PCR was used by Adaptive Biotechnology to amplify CDR3 regions from genomic DNA. Primers covering every V and J gene segment were used in the first PCR, while barcodes and Illumina adapters were added in the second PCR. CDR3 libraries were sequenced on an Illumina instrument. Turning to the authors' computational methods: The analysis drew on both the pipelines supplied by the vendor and custom analysis of the raw data in R/Bioconductor running R version 3.3.0. Clonality, which ranges from 0 to 1, was calculated as the inverse of the normalised Shannon entropy across all productive clones. The repertoire share taken up by the top 100 clones defined high-frequency clones, and only clones that passed a 95% confidence test were kept. Repertoire diversity was measured with the Simpson index, and overlap between samples was measured with the Morisita-Horn index. In its TCRdb copy, this immuneACCESS table keeps in-frame sequences only and misses some clones. Where compared with another copy, unresolved V genes explain less than half of these, and the others have no known cause. V, J and clone size derive from that table, while D and trimming were established from the DNA sequence. The sample yields approximately 5,000 clones; about 81% were counted once. Approximately 6.6% of the sample is held by the ten biggest clonotypes.

Adults with ileal or ileocolonic Crohn's disease for whom ileocolonic resection was indicated were considered eligible. Whole ileal mucosal biopsies were kept frozen at -80 degrees C prior to DNA extraction. Genomic DNA was extracted from frozen whole biopsies with a TRizol-based method and quantified on a NanoDrop 2000 spectrophotometer. Looking up the germline V gene yields CDR1 MNHEY and CDR2 SVGAGI. The cysteine opens and the phenylalanine closes a CDR3 of 15 amino acids. Only the CDR3 portion is preserved as DNA: 45 bases, with reading frame beginning at the first base. V loses 4 bases at its end and J loses 3 bases; junction bases beyond the gene matches: 8.

Sequences were obtained from ileal tissue. The chain was built from TRBV6-5 and TRBJ1-1; 7 bases in the junction line up with TRBD1. This receptor was identified in an adult with Crohn's disease. At the DNA level, the sequence is TGTGCCAGCAGTTCGCTAAGGACAGGAGACACTGAAGCTTTCTTT. Its translation is CASSSLRTGDTEAFF.